These 24 T cell receptor beta chains were sequenced from one sample in a study of T cell changes during pregnancy in multiple sclerosis. Method: immunoSEQ multiplex PCR; TCRdb's copy keeps in-frame clones and lacks some. There are fewer than 60,000 clones in the sample; 92% occur only once, and 0.35% to 0.5% lies in the top ten. The material was CD4+ T cells from peripheral blood mononuclear cells, obtained after pregnancy. These receptors all come from a female donor with multiple sclerosis, enrolled in a pregnancy study.

This chain joins TRBV9 and TRBJ2-7; 9 bases agree with TRBD1. V lost 4 bases to trimming and J lost 6 bases; unmatched junction nucleotides: 11. Germline V gene lookup returns CDR1 SGDLS and CDR2 YYNGEE. This CDR3 contains 15 residues. The CDR3 nucleotides read TGTGCCAGCAGCCCCCCCCGGGACAGGGTGGCCGAGCAGTACTTC. It specifies CASSPPRDRVAEQYF.

The CDR3 spells CSVAGMGRGSTDTQYF. The CDR3 DNA follows: TGCAGCGTTGCGGGGATGGGGCGGGGGAGCACAGATACGCAGTATTTT. This chain connects TRBV29-1 to TRBJ2-3, with 7 bases lining up with TRBD2. V trimming: 4 bases; J trimming: 0 bases; junction bases outside the gene matches: 10. CDR3 length: 16 residues. The germline V gene has CDR1 SQVTM and CDR2 ANQGSEA.

V usage is TRBV2 and J usage is TRBJ1-5; 9 positions match TRBD1. The germline gives CDR1 SNHLY, CDR2 FYNNEI. J gave up 1 base and V 9 bases, and 4 bases lay outside the gene matches. The CDR3 loop spans 14 amino acids. Here the CDR3 DNA reads TGTGCCAGTAGACAGGGGGAAAGCAATCAGCCCCAGCATTTT. This codes for CASRQGESNQPQHF.

The chain carries TRBV9 and TRBJ1-1; no definite D call. The ends were cut back, 0 bases at V and 5 bases at J, with 8 bases in the middle. CDR3 size: 13 residues. Germline V CDR1 and CDR2: SGDLS, YYNGEE. CDR3 sequence (DNA): TGTGCCAGCAGCGTAGCGGTTTGGACTGAAGCTTTCTTT. Amino acid sequence: CASSVAVWTEAFF.

This chain joins TRBV9 and TRBJ2-2; 8 bases are a match to TRBD2. Trimming removed 4 bases from V and 7 bases from J; junction bases left unmatched: 6. The germline CDR1 and CDR2 sequences are SGDLS and YYNGEE. The CDR3 length is 14 residues. The CDR3 region has the DNA TGTGCCAGCAGCCCACTAGCGGCGGACGGGGAGCTGTTTTTT. Protein sequence: CASSPLAADGELFF.

V gene TRBV5-4 combines with J gene TRBJ2-7; 13 nucleotides line up with TRBD2. CDR1 and CDR2 (germline): SGHNT, YYREEE (reference sequence). V gave up 4 bases and J gave up 6 bases; unmatched junction bases: 7. The CDR3 runs to 15 residues. The DNA for the CDR3 is TGTGCCAGCAGCCCACGGACTAGCGGGAGCTCCGAGCAGTACTTC. Its protein is CASSPRTSGSSEQYF.

The rearrangement joins TRBV4-1 to TRBJ2-3; possibly TRBD2 for D (6 bases). The CDR3 runs to 16 residues. Germline loops: CDR1 MGHRA, CDR2 YSYEKL. The V and J ends lost 1 base and 1 base respectively, with 12 bases between them. CDR3 sequence reads: CASSQGHGGGTDTQYF. CDR3 in DNA: TGCGCCAGCAGCCAAGGGCACGGCGGGGGCACAGATACGCAGTATTTT.

V usage is TRBV5-1 and J usage is TRBJ2-3; possible D gene TRBD1, 5 bases. Trimming left V 4 bases short and J 4 bases short, with 13 bases between. CDR1 and CDR2 from the germline V gene are SGHRS and YFSETQ. The CDR3 has 14 amino acids. The CDR3 nucleotides are TGCGCCAGCAGCCGGTCAGGGCTGGCAGATACGCAGTATTTT. Encoded protein: CASSRSGLADTQYF.

The chain carries TRBV5-1 and TRBJ1-1; the match to TRBD1 covers 7 bases. This CDR3 has 14 residues. Germline CDR1 and CDR2: SGHRS and YFSETQ. Trimming removed 4 bases from V and 1 base from J; junction bases left unmatched: 4. The CDR3 nucleotides are TGCGCCAGCAGCCCCCGGGACAGGAACACTGAAGCTTTCTTT. Translating gives CASSPRDRNTEAFF.

The J gene is TRBJ2-7, the V gene TRBV18; 8 bases map to TRBD1. Per germline, CDR1 KGHSH and CDR2 LQKENI. CDR3 size: 16 residues. The trim removed 0 bases at V and 2 bases at J, leaving 6 bases unmatched. CDR3 in amino acids: CASSPPFGQGTYEQYF. The CDR3 DNA follows: TGTGCCAGCTCACCACCGTTTGGACAGGGAACCTACGAGCAGTACTTC. Combining the CDR3 with reference TRBV18 and TRBJ2-7 gives the whole variable domain NAGVMQNPRHLVRRRGQEARLRCSPMKGHSHVYWYRQLPEEGLKFMVYLQKENIIDESGMPKERFSAEFPKEGPSILRIQQVVRGDSAAYFCASSPPFGQGTYEQYFGPGTRLTVT.

This sequence joins TRBV5-4 and TRBJ2-1; TRBD2 aligns across 11 bases. CDR1 and CDR2 from the germline V gene are SGHNT and YYREEE (reference sequence). V lost 0 bases, J lost 7 bases, and 6 bases stayed unmatched. This CDR3 has 16 amino acids. The CDR3 DNA reads as TGTGCCAGCAGCTTGGCTAGCGGGAGGCTTTCGAATGAGCAGTTCTTC. It encodes CASSLASGRLSNEQFF.

The chain has TRBV4-1 and TRBJ1-2, with unresolved D. Trimming stripped 0 bases from V and 9 bases from J, with 17 bases between. The germline V gene encodes CDR1 MGHRA and CDR2 YSYEKL. The CDR3 has 15 amino acids. Here the CDR3 reads CASSQDNEQVWSYTF. The CDR3 DNA reads TGCGCCAGCAGCCAAGACAACGAGCAGGTATGGAGCTACACCTTC.

J is TRBJ2-3 and V is TRBV19; 15 nucleotides line up with TRBD2. Germline V CDR1 and CDR2: LNHDA, SQIVND (reference sequence). V was clipped by 4 bases and J by 1 base; unmatched bases: 6. The CDR3 covers 18 residues. The DNA of the CDR3 is TGTGCCAGTAGTAATGGACTAGCGGGAGGGATGGGCACAGATACGCAGTATTTT. Its protein is CASSNGLAGGMGTDTQYF.

The chain couples TRBV7-2 to TRBJ1-2; D gene ambiguous. Deletions cut 5 bases from V and 8 bases from J, with 12 bases between. CDR3 size: 12 residues. Germline CDR1 is SGHTA and CDR2 is FQGNSA. CDR3: CASSPYAGGYTF. CDR3 DNA: TGTGCCAGCAGCCCTTATGCGGGGGGCTACACCTTC.

The chain recombines TRBV5-1 with TRBJ2-5; the match to TRBD1 covers 9 bases. The germline CDR1 and CDR2 sequences are SGHRS and YFSETQ. J was trimmed by 4 bases and V by 0 bases; bases with no gene match: 1. The CDR3 spans 14 residues. The CDR3 sequence: CASSLGTGAETQYF. In nucleotides, the CDR3 is TGCGCCAGCAGCTTGGGGACAGGGGCAGAGACCCAGTACTTC. The full variable domain, in which reference TRBV5-1 and TRBJ2-5 provide the parts outside the CDR3, is KAGVTQTPRYLIKTRGQQVTLSCSPISGHRSVSWYQQTPGQGLQFLFEYFSETQRNKGNFPGRFSGRQFSNSRSEMNVSTLELGDSALYLCASSLGTGAETQYFGPGTRLLVL.

This sequence joins TRBV7-2 and TRBJ2-5; TRBD2 matches at 8 bases. V lost 1 base and J lost 4; bases outside the gene matches: 5. The germline gives CDR1 SGHTA, CDR2 FQGNSA. The CDR3 runs to 15 residues. Here the CDR3 reads CASSLVGLGVETQYF. CDR3 nucleotides: TGTGCCAGCAGCTTAGTGGGACTAGGGGTAGAGACCCAGTACTTC. Drawing the rest from reference TRBV7-2 and TRBJ2-5, the complete variable domain is GAGVSQSPSNKVTEKGKDVELRCDPISGHTALYWYRQSLGQGLEFLIYFQGNSAPDKSGLPSDRFSAERTGGSVSTLTIQRTQQEDSAVYLCASSLVGLGVETQYFGPGTRLLVL.

The V call is TRBV6-1, the J call TRBJ2-7, with D perhaps TRBD1 (5 bases). The V and J ends lost 4 bases and 4 bases respectively, with 14 bases between them. The germline gives CDR1 MNHNS, CDR2 SASEGT. The CDR3 consists of 14 residues. As DNA, the CDR3 is TGTGCCAGCAGTGTGACAGTCACGCCTTACGAGCAGTACTTC. It specifies CASSVTVTPYEQYF.

In DNA, the CDR3 is TGTGCCAGCAGCGTGCGGGGCGCTTTAAACCCCTACAATGAGCAGTTCTTC. It specifies CASSVRGALNPYNEQFF. V is TRBV9 and J is TRBJ2-1; perhaps TRBD2 as D (6 bases). Germline assignment: CDR1 SGDLS and CDR2 YYNGEE. CDR3 length: 17 amino acids. Between the trimmed V and J ends, which lost 2 bases and 2 bases, there was a span of 17 bases.

V is TRBV19 and J is TRBJ2-7; TRBD2 matches 7 bases. With V trimmed by 6 bases and J by 3 bases, 11 bases remained unmatched. Germline V gives CDR1 LNHDA, CDR2 SQIVND (reference sequence). There are 15 residues in the CDR3. CDR3 amino acids: CASRRSPSGDYEQYF. In DNA form, the CDR3 reads TGTGCCAGTAGGAGATCTCCTAGCGGAGACTACGAGCAGTACTTC.

The chain combines TRBV11-2 with TRBJ1-1; 7 bases agree with TRBD1. Germline lookup yields CDR1 SGHAT and CDR2 FQNNGV. Trimming at V came to 5 bases and at J to 5 bases, leaving 2 bases not matched to a gene. The CDR3 totals 12 residues. The CDR3 DNA follows: TGTGCCAGCAGCGTACAGGGGACTGAAGCTTTCTTT. Residues: CASSVQGTEAFF.

The chain links TRBV18 to TRBJ1-1, with 7 bases identical to TRBD1. CDR1 is KGHSH and CDR2 is LQKENI in the germline V gene. The CDR3 consists of 18 residues. V was pared by 4 bases and J by 7 bases, with 21 bases of the junction left unmatched. The CDR3 region has the DNA TGTGCCAGCTCACTGAGTGACCGGGACAGCGAATTCGGAGGTGAAGCTTTCTTT. Residues: CASSLSDRDSEFGGEAFF.

The rearrangement links TRBV5-1 to TRBJ2-1, with 9 bases aligning to TRBD2. The V gene end was trimmed by 2 bases and the J gene end by 8 bases; junction bases not matched to a gene: 14. The CDR3 spans 17 residues. Germline CDR1 reads SGHRS; CDR2 reads YFSETQ. In DNA form, the CDR3 reads TGCGCCAGCAGCTTTGGGTGGAGTAGCGGGAGAGGGGATGAGCAGTTCTTC. Translated, it gives CASSFGWSSGRGDEQFF. Full variable domain (missing parts from reference TRBV5-1 and TRBJ2-1): KAGVTQTPRYLIKTRGQQVTLSCSPISGHRSVSWYQQTPGQGLQFLFEYFSETQRNKGNFPGRFSGRQFSNSRSEMNVSTLELGDSALYLCASSFGWSSGRGDEQFFGPGTRLTVL.

This clone was found once. This chain joins TRBV7-6 and TRBJ2-3; D unresolved. Germline lookup yields CDR1 SGHVS and CDR2 FNYEAQ. V lost 4 bases and J 3 bases, leaving 5 bases between the germline ends. The CDR3 is 12 amino acids. The CDR3 here is CASSSYTDTQYF. In DNA, the CDR3 is TGTGCCAGCAGCTCCTATACAGATACGCAGTATTTT.

This chain uses TRBV4-1 with TRBJ2-7, with a possible D match to TRBD2 (5 bases). Between the trimmed V and J ends, which lost 0 bases and 0 bases, there was a span of 6 bases. The CDR3 spans 14 residues. Germline V lookup: CDR1 MGHRA, CDR2 YSYEKL. This CDR3 reads CASSQEGSSYEQYF. In DNA, the CDR3 is TGCGCCAGCAGCCAAGAGGGGAGCTCCTACGAGCAGTACTTC.